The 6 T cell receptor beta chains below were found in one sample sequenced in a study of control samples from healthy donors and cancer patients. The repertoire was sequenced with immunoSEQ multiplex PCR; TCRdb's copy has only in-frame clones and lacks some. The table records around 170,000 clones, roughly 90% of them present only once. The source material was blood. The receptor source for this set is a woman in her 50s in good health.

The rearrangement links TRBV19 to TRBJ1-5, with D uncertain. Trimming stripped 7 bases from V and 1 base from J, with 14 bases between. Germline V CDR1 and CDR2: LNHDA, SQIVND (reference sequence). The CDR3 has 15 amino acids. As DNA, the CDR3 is TGTGCCAGTACGGGAGGAGCACGAAGCAATCAGCCCCAGCATTTT. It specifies CASTGGARSNQPQHF. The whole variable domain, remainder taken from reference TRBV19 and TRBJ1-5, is DGGITQSPKYLFRKEGQNVTLSCEQNLNHDAMYWYRQDPGQGLRLIYYSQIVNDFQKGDIAEGYSVSREKKESFPLTVTSAQKNPTAFYLCASTGGARSNQPQHFGDGTRLSIL.

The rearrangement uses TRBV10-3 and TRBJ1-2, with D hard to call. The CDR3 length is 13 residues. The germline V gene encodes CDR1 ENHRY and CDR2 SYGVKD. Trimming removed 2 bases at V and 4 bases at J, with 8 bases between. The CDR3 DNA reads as TGTGCCATCAGTGAGGGTGGGCTCTATGGCTACACCTTC. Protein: CAISEGGLYGYTF.

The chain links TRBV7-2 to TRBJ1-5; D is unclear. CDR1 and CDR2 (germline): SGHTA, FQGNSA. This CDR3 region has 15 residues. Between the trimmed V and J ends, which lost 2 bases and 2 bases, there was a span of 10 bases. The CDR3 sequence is CASSLRDFGNQPQHF. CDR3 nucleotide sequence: TGTGCCAGCAGCTTACGGGATTTTGGCAATCAGCCCCAGCATTTT.

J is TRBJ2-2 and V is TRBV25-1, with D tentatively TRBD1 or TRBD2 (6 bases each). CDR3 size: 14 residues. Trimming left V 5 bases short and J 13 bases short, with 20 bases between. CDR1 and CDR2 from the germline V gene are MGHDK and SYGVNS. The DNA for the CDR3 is TGTGCCAGCAGTCTGGGGGGCGACCGGGTGGGGCTGTTTTTT. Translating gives CASSLGGDRVGLFF.

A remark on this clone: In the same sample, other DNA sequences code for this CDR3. CDR3 nucleotide sequence: TGCGCCAGCAGCCAAGATTCCGGGTATGGCTACACCTTC. Protein product: CASSQDSGYGYTF. The chain uses TRBV4-3 and TRBJ1-2; no clear D. CDR3 length: 13 amino acids. V was cut by 0 bases and J by 5 bases, with 7 bases left in between. Germline V gene data show CDR1 as LGHNA and CDR2 as YSLEER.

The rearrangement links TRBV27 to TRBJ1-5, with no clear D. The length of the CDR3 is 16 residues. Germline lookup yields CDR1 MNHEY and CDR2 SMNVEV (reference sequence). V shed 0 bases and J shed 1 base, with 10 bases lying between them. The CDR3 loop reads CASSLSLPGSNQPQHF. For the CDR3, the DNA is TGTGCCAGCAGTTTATCCCTACCGGGGAGCAATCAGCCCCAGCATTTT.